These T cell receptor beta chains were read from a single sample in a study of cytotoxic CD8 clonotypes in ibrutinib-treated CLL. Measured with immunoSEQ multiplex PCR; TCRdb has only the in-frame clones, and not every one. Here the sample spans just over 200,000 clones, over 65% being singletons. The specimen was PBMCs, collected after 12 months of ibrutinib treatment. All receptors derive from a human donor with chronic lymphocytic leukemia. The conserved cysteine and the conserved F or W are not part of the CDR3 here. Clone size is not always given. Where it is, it says once, few, many or a class for expanded clones.

size	J	V	CDR3
once	TRBJ1-2	TRBV20-1	SAGTGYGYT
NA	TRBJ2-7	TRBV28	ASSLSAGRQY
NA	TRBJ1-2	TRBV11-1	ASSTTDGGYGYT
NA	TRBJ1-2	TRBV29-1	SVEEGGRGYT
NA	TRBJ2-1	TRBV18	ASSPRAGGYYNEQF
NA	TRBJ2-5	TRBV28	ASSFGSQDKETQY
NA	TRBJ1-1	TRBV6-5	ASSYVGTGRAF
NA	TRBJ1-1	TRBV7-8	ASSLYGGGMGTEAF
NA	TRBJ2-1	TRBV9	ASSPLGQDEQF
NA	TRBJ1-1	TRBV5-6	ASSLEVGAGLNTEAF
NA	TRBJ1-1	TRBV30	AFRQQMNTEAF
NA	TRBJ2-4	TRBV11-2	ASSLARGQGNIQY
NA	TRBJ2-7	TRBV6-1	ASSEAGPLVQY
NA	TRBJ1-2	TRBV15	ATSRGTGNGYT
NA	TRBJ2-7	TRBV11-2	ASSFPPGAQQY
NA	TRBJ2-7	TRBV18	ASSRPGQGAYEQY
NA	TRBJ2-7	TRBV5-1	ASSFGPGGPQEQY
once	TRBJ2-5	TRBV5-1	ASSLGGLAGVVETQY
few	TRBJ1-2	TRBV2	AARLRANYGYT
once	TRBJ2-5	TRBV9	ASSPGGRETQY
NA	TRBJ2-1	TRBV11-3	ASSLLAGPYNEQF
NA	TRBJ2-7	TRBV6-5	ASSNRDKFYEQY
NA	TRBJ1-4	TRBV15	ATSRPRQGGEKLF
NA	TRBJ2-7	TRBV19	ASSRAGGLASYEQY
NA	TRBJ2-7	TRBV27	ASRGGLAGLYEQY
few	TRBJ2-3	TRBV9	ASHGSSTDTQY
few	TRBJ1-5	TRBV7-2	ASSQGTDSNQPQH
NA	TRBJ1-2	TRBV5-4	ASRVARTGGVGYT
once	TRBJ1-2	TRBV30	AWIRGRRGYT
once	TRBJ1-4	TRBV19	ASMEKGTGPEKLF
few	TRBJ2-1	TRBV11-2	ASRRSNEQF
NA	TRBJ2-3	TRBV5-1	ASSPSDGRDTQY
NA	TRBJ2-7	TRBV7-2	ASSLSLGRSPYEQY
NA	TRBJ1-5	TRBV30	AWSNRVLGSSNQPQH
few	TRBJ1-2	TRBV18	ASSPQGDSSNYGYT
once	TRBJ1-2	TRBV29-1	SATRGTGGNYGYT
few	TRBJ2-5	TRBV15	ATSRDSRAGETQY
NA	TRBJ2-7	TRBV30	AWSRGTGFFYEQY
NA	TRBJ2-1	TRBV30	AWGGQSYNEQF
NA	TRBJ1-2	TRBV7-9	ASSLGTGEGRGYT
NA	TRBJ2-1	TRBV7-2	ASSRTGTRNEQF
NA	TRBJ2-7	TRBV7-8	ASSLGQLAGDTYEQY
once	TRBJ1-1	TRBV29-1	SAGTMNTEAF
NA	TRBJ2-7	TRBV14	ASSQDRVRRETPLRVEQY
NA	TRBJ2-1	TRBV4-2	ASSQDPGKNNEQF
NA	TRBJ1-5	TRBV10-2	ASRRTGYSNQPQH
NA	TRBJ1-5	TRBV7-9	ASSGTGGDQPQH
NA	TRBJ1-1	TRBV6-5	ASIDNGWSTEAF
NA	TRBJ2-2	TRBV6-1	ASRLNPGTGELF
few	TRBJ1-2	TRBV29-1	SVELRVDGYT